The 23 T cell receptor beta chains presented below share a single source sample, sequenced in a study of blood T cell repertoires in COVID-19. Sequencing used immunoSEQ multiplex PCR; TCRdb keeps in-frame clones, though not all of them. This table has 70,000 to 95,000 clones, 88% appearing once. Specimen: peripheral blood. These receptors were collected from a man in his 70s with acute or convalescent COVID-19.

This clone was counted between two and nine times. Here the CDR3 reads CASSPQGRDGTF. The CDR3 coding sequence is TGTGCCAGCAGTCCCCAGGGGAGGGATGGCACCTTC. The gene calls are TRBV28 and TRBJ1-2; perhaps TRBD1 as D (6 bases). V was clipped by 5 bases and J by 13 bases, with 17 bases between them. The length of the CDR3 is 12 residues. Germline CDR1 reads MDHEN; CDR2 reads SYDVKM.

CDR3 region: CASSYSMSGETQYF. The CDR3 DNA follows: TGTGCCAGCAGTTACTCTATGAGCGGGGAGACCCAGTACTTC. This chain links TRBV6-2 or TRBV6-3 with TRBJ2-5, with D possibly matching TRBD2 (6 bases). Trimming cost V 0 bases and J 5 bases, with 10 bases left between them. The CDR3 spans 14 residues. The V gene's germline CDR1 is MNHEY and CDR2 SVGEGT.

This clone has a single count. V gene TRBV27 combines with J gene TRBJ1-1; 8 bases fit TRBD1. After removal of 2 bases from V and 7 bases from J, the junction contained 3 bases not matched to a gene. This CDR3 has 13 residues. CDR1 is MNHEY, CDR2 SMNVEV, per germline (reference sequence). The CDR3 loop reads CASSLQGAVEAFF. The CDR3 nucleotides read TGTGCCAGCAGTTTACAGGGGGCTGTTGAAGCTTTCTTT.

J is TRBJ2-7 and V is TRBV5-1; unclear D gene. Germline V gives CDR1 SGHRS, CDR2 YFSETQ. CDR3 length equals 13 residues. The V end was cut by 2 bases, the J end by 5 bases, with 11 bases between. CDR3 residues: CASSFDQANEQYF. CDR3 coding DNA: TGCGCCAGCAGCTTCGACCAGGCTAACGAGCAGTACTTC.

The chain recombines TRBV4-1 with TRBJ2-2; 9 positions agree with TRBD1. The CDR3 consists of 20 residues. The V segment lost 5 bases and the J segment 4 bases; nucleotides outside the gene matches: 20. The germline gives CDR1 MGHRA, CDR2 YSYEKL. Here the CDR3 reads CASSGKRFTGGTLGTGELFF. The DNA for the CDR3 is TGCGCCAGCAGCGGAAAGCGTTTCACAGGGGGCACGTTGGGCACCGGGGAGCTGTTTTTT.

This rearrangement joins TRBV4-3 to TRBJ2-3; 7 nucleotides align to TRBD2. CDR1 is LGHNA, CDR2 YSLEER, per germline. V lost 1 base, J lost 7 bases, and 14 bases stayed unmatched. The CDR3 runs to 17 residues. The CDR3 nucleotides read TGCGCCAGCAGCCAAGTCGGCGGGGAGGGGAGTAGGTATACGCAGTATTTT. Encoded protein: CASSQVGGEGSRYTQYF.

This chain joins TRBV6-5 and TRBJ2-7; possibly TRBD1 for D (6 bases). The CDR3 loop spans 14 amino acids. CDR1 and CDR2 from the germline V gene are MNHEY and SVGAGI. V lost 6 bases to trimming and J lost 3 bases, with 15 bases between them. The CDR3, as DNA: TGTGCCAGCAGCATTACAGGGAACGGCTACGAGCAGTACTTC. Protein: CASSITGNGYEQYF.

The rearrangement uses TRBV5-8 and TRBJ2-7, with D perhaps TRBD2 (5 bases). V was pared by 7 bases and J by 3 bases, with 14 bases between. The CDR3 contains 13 residues. Germline CDR1 and CDR2: SGHTS and YDEGEE. The CDR3 region has the DNA TGTGCCAGCCCGGACTGGGTAAACTACGAGCAGTACTTC. This encodes CASPDWVNYEQYF.

The chain recombines TRBV28 with TRBJ2-7; the match to TRBD1 covers 8 bases. This CDR3 has 16 residues. Germline lookup yields CDR1 MDHEN and CDR2 SYDVKM. With 4 bases clipped from V and 2 bases from J, the junction kept 10 bases outside the gene matches. CDR3: CASSSTGGLFPYEQYF. As DNA, the CDR3 is TGTGCCAGCAGTTCAACAGGGGGTCTATTCCCCTACGAGCAGTACTTC.

This chain connects TRBV10-3 to TRBJ2-7; 14 nucleotides line up with TRBD2. CDR3 length equals 16 residues. V trimming: 6 bases; J trimming: 0 bases; junction bases outside the gene matches: 4. Germline V CDR1 and CDR2: ENHRY, SYGVKD. The CDR3 sequence is CAIRGLAGVSSYEQYF. The CDR3 DNA sequence: TGTGCCATCAGGGGACTAGCGGGAGTGAGCTCCTACGAGCAGTACTTC.

The chain recombines TRBV5-6 with TRBJ2-2; weak D call: TRBD1 (5 bases). Germline lookup yields CDR1 SGHDT and CDR2 YYEEEE. This CDR3 has 13 residues. Trimming took 0 bases from V and 6 from J, leaving 6 bases between them. CDR3 residues: CASSLEGSGELFF. CDR3 nucleotides: TGTGCCAGCAGCTTGGAGGGGTCCGGGGAGCTGTTTTTT. Drawing the rest from reference TRBV5-6 and TRBJ2-2, the complete variable domain is DAGVTQSPTHLIKTRGQQVTLRCSPKSGHDTVSWYQQALGQGPQFIFQYYEEEERQRGNFPDRFSGHQFPNYSSELNVNALLLGDSALYLCASSLEGSGELFFGEGSRLTVL.

This clone was recorded once. The chain couples TRBV19 to TRBJ2-3, with 9 positions matching TRBD2. The germline V gene has CDR1 LNHDA and CDR2 SQIVND (reference sequence). This CDR3 spans 19 amino acids. The J segment lost 5 bases and the V segment lost 6 bases, leaving 21 bases of the junction unmatched. Here the CDR3 reads CASSRIAGDWTSGRDTQYF. CDR3 DNA: TGTGCCAGTAGCAGAATAGCGGGAGATTGGACTTCGGGTCGAGATACGCAGTATTTT.

This clone was seen more than once but under ten times. J is TRBJ1-1 and V is TRBV7-2; D remains ambiguous. Germline CDR1 is SGHTA and CDR2 is FQGNSA. V gave up 0 bases and J gave up 6 bases, with 8 bases separating them. The CDR3 consists of 13 residues. This CDR3 is CASSLATKAEAFF. CDR3 nucleotides: TGTGCCAGCAGCTTAGCGACAAAAGCTGAAGCTTTCTTT.

The V and J genes are TRBV3-1 (or the pseudogene TRBV3-2) and TRBJ2-1; TRBD2 might be the D (5 bases). The CDR3 loop spans 13 amino acids. The V end lost 1 base, the J end lost 6 bases, and 7 bases lay between the germline ends. CDR1 is LGHDT, CDR2 YNNKEL, per germline (reference sequence). The CDR3 spells CASSQAGINEQFF. CDR3 nucleotide sequence: TGTGCCAGCAGCCAAGCGGGGATCAATGAGCAGTTCTTC.

The chain carries TRBV19 and TRBJ2-1, with D possibly being TRBD2 (6 bases). The germline gives CDR1 LNHDA, CDR2 SQIVND (reference sequence). The CDR3 length is 15 residues. The V and J ends lost 8 bases and 1 base respectively, with 15 bases between them. The CDR3 DNA follows: TGTGCCAGTTCCCCCCACGCGGGATCCTACAATGAGCAGTTCTTC. Protein: CASSPHAGSYNEQFF. The full variable domain, rest sourced from reference TRBV19 and TRBJ2-1, is DGGITQSPKYLFRKEGQNVTLSCEQNLNHDAMYWYRQDPGQGLRLIYYSQIVNDFQKGDIAEGYSVSREKKESFPLTVTSAQKNPTAFYLCASSPHAGSYNEQFFGPGTRLTVL.

This clone turned up a few times. The genes are TRBV5-5 and TRBJ1-6; D may be TRBD1 (6 bases). The CDR3 is 15 residues long. CDR1 SGHKS and CDR2 YYEKEE come from the germline V gene (reference sequence). The V and J ends lost 0 bases and 10 bases respectively, with 14 bases between them. CDR3 in DNA: TGTGCCAGCAGCTTGGTTGCAGGGGCAAGCTCACCCCTCCACTTT. Protein sequence: CASSLVAGASSPLHF.

The genes are TRBV11-2 and TRBJ1-1, with TRBD1 identical over 7 bases. CDR3 length equals 14 residues. Germline trimming cut 0 bases from V and 5 bases from J; bases unmatched to any gene: 3. Germline-derived CDR1 and CDR2 are SGHAT and FQNNGV. This chain's CDR3 is CASSLETGRTEAFF. CDR3 sequence (DNA): TGTGCCAGCAGCTTAGAGACAGGGAGAACTGAAGCTTTCTTT.

The chain couples TRBV19 to TRBJ1-5; possible D gene TRBD1, 5 bases. Germline-derived CDR1 and CDR2 are LNHDA and SQIVND (reference sequence). CDR3 length: 14 residues. V lost 1 base to trimming and J lost 8 bases, with 12 bases between them. The DNA of the CDR3 is TGTGCCAGTAGTATAGCTCTGGGGCTAGAGCCCCAGCATTTT. This sequence encodes CASSIALGLEPQHF. Full variable domain (outside the CDR3, taken from reference TRBV19 and TRBJ1-5): DGGITQSPKYLFRKEGQNVTLSCEQNLNHDAMYWYRQDPGQGLRLIYYSQIVNDFQKGDIAEGYSVSREKKESFPLTVTSAQKNPTAFYLCASSIALGLEPQHFGDGTRLSIL.

The chain employs TRBV11-2 and TRBJ2-2, with D unclear. Germline V gives CDR1 SGHAT, CDR2 FQNNGV. This CDR3 is built from 15 residues. The germline V and J ends were trimmed by 2 bases and 0 bases, with 7 bases remaining between them. The DNA of the CDR3 is TGTGCCAGCAGCTTACTACGCGCGAACACCGGGGAGCTGTTTTTT. Amino acids: CASSLLRANTGELFF.

This chain connects TRBV30 to TRBJ1-1, with D maybe TRBD1 (5 bases). Trimming pared 2 bases from V and 4 bases from J, leaving 17 bases between. Germline CDR1 is GTSNPN and CDR2 is SVGIG (reference sequence). The CDR3 loop spans 15 amino acids. Written as DNA, the CDR3 is TGTGCCTGGAGTAAAAAAGGGGTTTTGGGCACTGAAGCTTTCTTT. Translation: CAWSKKGVLGTEAFF.

This chain links TRBV7-2 with TRBJ2-5; 8 nucleotides align to TRBD2. CDR1 is SGHTA, CDR2 FQGNSA, per germline. J lost 1 base, V lost 2 bases, and 6 bases had no gene match. The CDR3 covers 16 residues. The CDR3 DNA follows: TGTGCCAGCAGCTTAAGCTCCAGCGGGGGCCAAGAGACCCAGTACTTC. It codes for CASSLSSSGGQETQYF.

This clone appeared a few times. The chain carries TRBV18 and TRBJ2-1; no clear D. The CDR3 loop spans 13 amino acids. Germline V CDR1 and CDR2: KGHSH, LQKENI. Trimming pared 0 bases from V and 6 bases from J, leaving 6 bases between. The CDR3 protein is CASSPPASNEQFF. CDR3 coding DNA: TGTGCCAGCTCACCACCGGCCAGCAATGAGCAGTTCTTC.

The chain carries TRBV10-1 and TRBJ2-1, with 9 bases fitting TRBD2. In germline, CDR1 is WNHNN, CDR2 SYGVQD (reference sequence). The CDR3 is 15 residues long. The V gene end was trimmed by 5 bases and the J gene end by 9 bases; junction bases not matched to a gene: 11. CDR3 in DNA: TGCGCCAGCAGTCTTAGCGGGAGTGGCCTTGGTGAGCAGTTCTTC. Its protein is CASSLSGSGLGEQFF.